A selection of T cell receptor beta chains follows, all from one sample in a study of T cells after yellow fever vaccination. One entry per CDR3 protein, called by TCRdb with MiXCR from the 5' RACE reads. The table lists around 320,000 distinct CDR3 sequences, about 10% of them singletons, with about 3.3% in the top ten. The sequenced sample was CD4+ T cells sorted from PBMCs, obtained 45 days after the yellow fever booster vaccination. The source of these receptors is a man younger than 35 who received the YFV17D yellow fever vaccine. Each CDR3 is given with its conserved first and last residue. D genes are given only for firm matches. Clone size is not always given. Where it is, it says once, few, many or a class for expanded clones.

J gene | V gene | clone size | D gene | CDR3 DNA | CDR3 protein
TRBJ2-2 | TRBV3-1 | few | TRBD2 | TGTGCCAGCAGCTGGCTTTCTCGACTAGCCGACGGGGAGCTGTTTTTT | CASSWLSRLADGELFF
TRBJ2-7 | TRBV5-1 | few | . | TGCGCCAGCAGATCGGAAGGCAGGGGGGTCTACGAGCAGTACTTC | CASRSEGRGVYEQYF
TRBJ1-4 | TRBV5-1 | . | TRBD1 | TGCGCCAGCAGCGATACACAGGGGAATAATGAAAAACTGTTTTTT | CASSDTQGNNEKLFF
TRBJ1-2 | TRBV7-9 | . | . | TGTGCCAGCAGCTTAATTGGAGGGGGCTATGGCTACACCTTC | CASSLIGGGYGYTF
TRBJ2-5 | TRBV25-1 | . | . | TGTGCCAGCAGTGATCTGGGCGGACCCCAAGAGACCCAGTACTTC | CASSDLGGPQETQYF
TRBJ1-1 | TRBV2 | . | . | TGTGCCAGCAGTGAAGGGCAGGGGCGTGCTTTCTTT | CASSEGQGRAFF
TRBJ2-5 | TRBV9 | few | TRBD1 | TGTGCCAGCCCAGACAGGGGCCTGTACCAAGAGACCCAGTACTTC | CASPDRGLYQETQYF
TRBJ2-3 | TRBV12-3/TRBV12-4 | few | . | TGTGCCAGCAGGCCTCAGGGGTTTGATACGCAGTATTTT | CASRPQGFDTQYF
TRBJ2-2 | TRBV5-4 | . | . | TGTGCCAGCAGCCCATCAGGACGACACACCGGGGAGCTGTTTTTT | CASSPSGRHTGELFF
TRBJ1-5 | TRBV10-3 | . | TRBD1 | TGTGCCATCGGCACAGGGGGAAGCAATCAGCCCCAGCATTTT | CAIGTGGSNQPQHF
TRBJ1-1 | TRBV3-1 | few | . | TGTGCCAGCCGCTATCAGGGCCTGAACACTGAAGCTTTCTTT | CASRYQGLNTEAFF
TRBJ1-2 | TRBV6-6 | . | TRBD1 | TGTGCCAGCAGAGACAGGGAACCAAACTATGGCTACACCTTC | CASRDREPNYGYTF
TRBJ2-1 | TRBV5-6 | . | TRBD1 | TGTGCCAGCAGCCGGGGACAGGGGGTCTACAATGAGCAGTTCTTC | CASSRGQGVYNEQFF
TRBJ2-5 | TRBV7-3 | . | . | TGTGCCAGCAGCTTTGGGGTGGGGGCCCAAGAGACCCAGTACTTC | CASSFGVGAQETQYF
TRBJ2-1 | TRBV3-1 | few | . | TGTGCCAGCAGCCAAGTGCAAGGCTCCTACAATGAGCAGTTCTTC | CASSQVQGSYNEQFF
TRBJ2-3 | TRBV5-1 | . | . | TGCGCCAGCAGCCCCCTAGCGACTAGCACAGATACGCAGTATTTT | CASSPLATSTDTQYF
TRBJ2-5 | TRBV6-6 | few | . | TGTGCCAGCAGTACAACAGGAGATGGGGGGCAAGAGACCCAGTACTTC | CASSTTGDGGQETQYF
TRBJ2-3 | TRBV3-1 | once | TRBD2 | TGTGCCAGCAGCCGATACACTAGCGGGGGGAGCACAGATACGCAGTATTTT | CASSRYTSGGSTDTQYF
TRBJ1-1 | TRBV5-1 | . | . | TGCGCCAGCAGCCCGGGGGGGGCGCAGAAAACTGAAGCTTTCTTT | CASSPGGAQKTEAFF
TRBJ1-6 | TRBV2 | few | . | TGTGCCAGCAGGAGGGAAAATAATTCACCCCTCCACTTT | CASRRENNSPLHF
TRBJ2-3 | TRBV20-1 | few | . | TGCAGTGCTAGAGAGGGAAGTAGCACAGATACGCAGTATTTT | CSAREGSSTDTQYF
TRBJ1-3 | TRBV6-6 | few | . | TGTGCCAGCAGCCCTAAGAAGGGGACAGGAAACACCATATATTTT | CASSPKKGTGNTIYF
TRBJ1-5 | TRBV6-6 | . | . | TGTGCCAGCAGTTCCACAGACGGCAATCAGCCCCAGCATTTT | CASSSTDGNQPQHF
TRBJ1-2 | TRBV11-2 | . | TRBD1 | TGTGCCAGCAGCTCATATAGCCGACGGGACAGGGTTGGGCGATATGGCTACACCTTC | CASSSYSRRDRVGRYGYTF
TRBJ2-3 | TRBV3-1 | many | . | TGTGCCAGCAGCCAAGTCCCAGGGGGGACAGATACGCAGTATTTT | CASSQVPGGTDTQYF
TRBJ2-7 | TRBV12-3/TRBV12-4 | . | . | TGTGCCAGCAGTTTTGGGAGAAAGTACGAGCAGTACTTC | CASSFGRKYEQYF
TRBJ1-4 | TRBV12-3/TRBV12-4 | . | TRBD1 | TGTGCCAGCAGTCCAGGGGGCGGAGGTGAAAAACTGTTTTTT | CASSPGGGGEKLFF
TRBJ2-5 | TRBV3-1 | few | TRBD2 | TGTGCCAGCAGCCAAGATCTGGTTGGCGGGGGGTACCAAGAGACCCAGTACTTC | CASSQDLVGGGYQETQYF
TRBJ2-6 | TRBV5-6 | many | . | TGTGCCAGCAGTTTAGGAGTCTCTGGGGCCAACGTCCTGACTTTC | CASSLGVSGANVLTF
TRBJ2-2 | TRBV7-8 | few | TRBD1 | TGTGCCAGCAACCGGGACAGGGCGTCCTGGGAGCTGTTTTTT | CASNRDRASWELFF
TRBJ1-5 | TRBV29-1 | few | . | TGCAGCGTTGGGGATCATCAGCCCCAGCATTTT | CSVGDHQPQHF
TRBJ2-3 | TRBV4-2 | . | TRBD2 | TGTGCCAGCAGCCAAACGGTAGCGGGAAGCACAGATACGCAGTATTTT | CASSQTVAGSTDTQYF
TRBJ2-5 | TRBV20-1 | . | TRBD2 | TGCAGTGCTAGGCCTAGCGGGGGGAAAGAGACCCAGTACTTC | CSARPSGGKETQYF
TRBJ2-7 | TRBV27 | many | TRBD2 | TGTGCCAGCAGTTCCTTAGCGGGGGGGCCCTACGAGCAGTACTTC | CASSSLAGGPYEQYF
TRBJ2-1 | TRBV6-2/TRBV6-3 | . | . | TGTGCCAGCAGCCCGGCGTATCCCGTCCGCTGCGACTTC | CASSPAYPVRCDF
TRBJ1-1 | TRBV7-2 | . | TRBD1 | TGTGCCAGCAGCAGGACAGGGCCCACTGAAGCTTTCTTT | CASSRTGPTEAFF
TRBJ2-3 | TRBV24-1 | . | TRBD1 | TGTGCCACCAGTGACCATAGGACAGGGGCCGACACAGATACGCAGTATTTT | CATSDHRTGADTDTQYF
TRBJ2-1 | TRBV12-3/TRBV12-4 | many | TRBD2 | TGTGCCAGCAGTTTAGTTGGGGGGGAGGTTGAGCAGTTCTTC | CASSLVGGEVEQFF
TRBJ1-3 | TRBV12-3/TRBV12-4 | few | . | TGTGCCAGCAGTTTAGCGCGGCCACCCGGGCGGGACATATATTTT | CASSLARPPGRDIYF
TRBJ1-2 | TRBV4-1 | . | . | TGCGCCAGCAGAGGAGGGTACAACTATGGCTACACCTTC | CASRGGYNYGYTF
TRBJ1-2 | TRBV18 | few | TRBD1 | TGTGCCAGCTCACCTGCGGGACAGGGCAACTATGGCTACACCTTC | CASSPAGQGNYGYTF
TRBJ2-3 | TRBV5-1 | many | TRBD2 | TGCGCCAGCAGCCCCTCAACTAGCGGGGGCACAGATACGCAGTATTTT | CASSPSTSGGTDTQYF
TRBJ2-1 | TRBV5-1 | few | . | TGCGCCAGCAGCTTGAGGGATGGGGGTCGGAATGAGCAGTTCTTC | CASSLRDGGRNEQFF
TRBJ2-3 | TRBV4-3 | many | TRBD1 | TGCGCCAGCAGCCCCCAGGGGGTGGCCGCAGATACGCAGTATTTT | CASSPQGVAADTQYF
TRBJ2-2 | TRBV5-4 | many | TRBD2 | TGTGCCAGCAGCTTGGTGGGGCGGGGGTCGAACACCGGGGAGCTGTTTTTT | CASSLVGRGSNTGELFF
TRBJ1-1 | TRBV7-2 | few | . | TGTGCCAGCAGCTTAGAGGCCCAGATCACTGAAGCTTTCTTT | CASSLEAQITEAFF
TRBJ2-7 | TRBV3-1 | . | . | TGTGCCAGCAGCCCAGTTTCCGGGGCCTACGAGCAGTACTTC | CASSPVSGAYEQYF
TRBJ1-4 | TRBV4-1 | many | TRBD1 | TGCGCCAGCAGCCAACGCCGCGGACAGGGTGAAGAAAAACTGTTTTTT | CASSQRRGQGEEKLFF
TRBJ2-2 | TRBV20-1 | . | . | TGCAGTGCTAGACCTGACCCAACCGGGGAGCTGTTTTTT | CSARPDPTGELFF
TRBJ1-5 | TRBV12-3/TRBV12-4 | few | . | TGTGCCAGCAGTACACAGGCTTTCGATCAGCCCCAGCATTTT | CASSTQAFDQPQHF